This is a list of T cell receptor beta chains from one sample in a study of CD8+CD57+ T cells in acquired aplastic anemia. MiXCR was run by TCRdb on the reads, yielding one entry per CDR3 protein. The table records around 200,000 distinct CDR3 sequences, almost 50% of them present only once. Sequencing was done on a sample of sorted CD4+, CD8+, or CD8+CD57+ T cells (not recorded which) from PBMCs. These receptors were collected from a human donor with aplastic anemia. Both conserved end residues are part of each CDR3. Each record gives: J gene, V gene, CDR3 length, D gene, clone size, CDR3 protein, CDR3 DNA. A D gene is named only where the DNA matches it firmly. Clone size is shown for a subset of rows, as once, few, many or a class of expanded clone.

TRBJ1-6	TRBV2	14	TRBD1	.	CASGTDRGNSLLHF	TGTGCCAGCGGTACGGACAGGGGAAATTCACTCCTCCACTTT
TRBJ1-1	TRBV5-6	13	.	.	CASSEDENTEAFF	TGCGCCAGCAGCGAGGACGAGAACACTGAAGCTTTCTTT
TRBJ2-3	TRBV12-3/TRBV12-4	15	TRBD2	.	CASKIAGLGTDTQYF	TGTGCCAGCAAAATAGCGGGGCTGGGCACAGATACGCAGTATTTT
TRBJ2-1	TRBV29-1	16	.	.	CSSGTSGGSSYNEQFF	TGCAGTTCTGGGACATCCGGGGGTAGCTCCTACAATGAGCAGTTCTTC
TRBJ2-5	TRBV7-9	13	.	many	CASSRGNGETQYF	TGTGCCAGCAGCAGAGGAAATGGGGAGACCCAGTACTTC
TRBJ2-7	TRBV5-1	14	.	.	CASTPGTRAYEQYF	TGCGCCAGCACCCCCGGGACAAGAGCCTACGAGCAGTACTTC
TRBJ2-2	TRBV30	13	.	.	CAWSVSSTGELFF	TGTGCCTGGAGTGTAAGCAGCACCGGGGAGCTGTTTTTT
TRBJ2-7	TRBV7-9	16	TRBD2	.	CASSLTPAGASYEQYF	TGTGCCAGCTCACTAACCCCTGCGGGAGCGTCCTACGAGCAGTACTTC
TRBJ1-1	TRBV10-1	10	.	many	CASMGGEAFF	TGCGCCAGCATGGGGGGCGAAGCTTTCTTT
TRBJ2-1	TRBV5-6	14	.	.	CASSRVRWGNEQFF	TGTGCCAGCAGCCGCGTCCGGTGGGGAAATGAGCAGTTCTTC
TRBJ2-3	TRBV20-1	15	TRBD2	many	CSAPPASGGADTQYF	TGCAGTGCTCCACCGGCTAGCGGGGGGGCAGATACGCAGTATTTT
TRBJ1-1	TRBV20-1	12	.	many	CRGEGLNTEAFF	TGCAGGGGAGAGGGACTGAACACTGAAGCTTTCTTT
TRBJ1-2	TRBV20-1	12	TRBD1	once	CSARLTGGNYTF	TGCAGTGCTAGACTGACAGGGGGCAACTACACCTTC
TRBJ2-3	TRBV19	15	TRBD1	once	CASKRTGASLDTQYF	TGTGCCAGTAAGAGGACAGGGGCCAGTCTGGATACGCAGTATTTT